This T cell receptor (beta chain) comes out of a study of cytomegalovirus exposure and HLA in healthy donors. General study results and limits: It has been reported that TCR beta sequences accurately predicted the HLA-A and HLA-B alleles of most subjects.

The PCR employed 60 Vbeta primers together with 13 Jbeta primers. Clones were read by immunoSEQ multiplex PCR, and TCRdb kept only the in-frame ones, dropping some. Among roughly 200,000 clones listed, 70% to 85% were seen once. Trimming at V came to 1 base and at J to 7 bases, leaving 2 bases not matched to a gene. The CDR3 loop spans 13 amino acids. Looked up from germline, CDR1 is SGHTA and CDR2 is FQGTGA. With regard to this clone: Antigen unknown.

The clonotype comes from a woman aged 40 to 50 in good health and CMV-seronegative. The chain couples TRBV7-3 to TRBJ1-2; 8 positions match TRBD1. Sequencing was carried out using PBMCs. The CDR3 spells CASSLNTGGGYTF. For the CDR3, the DNA is TGTGCCAGCAGCTTAAATACAGGGGGTGGCTACACCTTC.